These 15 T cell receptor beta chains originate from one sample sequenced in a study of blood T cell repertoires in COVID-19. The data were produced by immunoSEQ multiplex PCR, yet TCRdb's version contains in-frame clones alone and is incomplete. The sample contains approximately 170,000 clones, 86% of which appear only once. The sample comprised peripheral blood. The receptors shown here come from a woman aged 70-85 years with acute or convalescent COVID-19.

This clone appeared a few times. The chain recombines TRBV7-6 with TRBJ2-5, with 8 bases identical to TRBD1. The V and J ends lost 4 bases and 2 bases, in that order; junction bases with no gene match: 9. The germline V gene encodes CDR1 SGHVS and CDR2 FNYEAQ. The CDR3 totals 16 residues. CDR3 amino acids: CASSSDRVKSQETQYF. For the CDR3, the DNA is TGTGCCAGCAGCTCGGACAGGGTAAAGAGTCAAGAGACCCAGTACTTC.

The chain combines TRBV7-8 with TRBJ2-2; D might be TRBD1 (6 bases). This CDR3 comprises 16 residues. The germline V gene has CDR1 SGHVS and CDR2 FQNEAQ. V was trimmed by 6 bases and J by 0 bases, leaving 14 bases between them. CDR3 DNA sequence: TGTGCCAGCAGTCTAGCAGGGACACCGAACACCGGGGAGCTGTTTTTT. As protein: CASSLAGTPNTGELFF.

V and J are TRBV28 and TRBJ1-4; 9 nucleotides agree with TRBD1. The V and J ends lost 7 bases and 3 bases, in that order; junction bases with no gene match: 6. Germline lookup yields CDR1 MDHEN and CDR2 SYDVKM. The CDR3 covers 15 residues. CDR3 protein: CASTLQGAANEKLFF. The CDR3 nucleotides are TGTGCCAGCACCCTACAGGGGGCAGCTAATGAAAAACTGTTTTTT.

In DNA, the CDR3 is TGCGCCAGCAGCGTGACAGGGGGCTCGTACCAAGAGACCCAGTACTTC. It translates to CASSVTGGSYQETQYF. The chain employs TRBV5-1 and TRBJ2-5, with 10 bases fitting TRBD1. The CDR3 runs to 16 residues. Trimming cost V 4 bases and J 0 bases; bases outside gene matches: 6. Germline-derived CDR1 and CDR2 are SGHRS and YFSETQ.

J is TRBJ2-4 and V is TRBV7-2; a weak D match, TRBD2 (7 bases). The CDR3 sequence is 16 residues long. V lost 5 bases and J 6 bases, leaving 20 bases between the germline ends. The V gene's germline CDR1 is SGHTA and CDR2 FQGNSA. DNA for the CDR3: TGTGCCAGCAGCCTAAAGGGGGGGGCCACGGGAAACATTCAGTACTTC. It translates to CASSLKGGATGNIQYF.

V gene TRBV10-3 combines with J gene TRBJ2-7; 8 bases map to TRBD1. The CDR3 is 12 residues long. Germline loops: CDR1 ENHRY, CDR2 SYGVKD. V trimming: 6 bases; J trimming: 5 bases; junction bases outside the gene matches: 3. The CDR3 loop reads CAIRTGEHEQYF. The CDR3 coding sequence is TGTGCCATCAGGACAGGGGAGCACGAGCAGTACTTC.

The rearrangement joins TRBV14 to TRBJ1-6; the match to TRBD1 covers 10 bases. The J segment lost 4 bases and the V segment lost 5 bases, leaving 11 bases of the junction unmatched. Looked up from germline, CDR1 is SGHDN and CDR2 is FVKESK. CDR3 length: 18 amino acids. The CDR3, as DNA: TGTGCCAGCAGCGCCTCCGGGACAGGGGTCCAGTATAATTCACCCCTCCACTTT. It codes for CASSASGTGVQYNSPLHF.

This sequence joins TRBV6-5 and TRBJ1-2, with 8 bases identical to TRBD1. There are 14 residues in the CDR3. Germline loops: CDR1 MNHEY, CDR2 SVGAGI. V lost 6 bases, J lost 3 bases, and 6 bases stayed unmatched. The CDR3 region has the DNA TGTGCCAGCAGCGGACAGGGACTGTACTATGGCTACACCTTC. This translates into CASSGQGLYYGYTF.

In nucleotides, the CDR3 is TGTGCCAGCAGCTTAGCTTTGGCCAGGGAAGGAAACACCATATATTTT. Its translation is CASSLALAREGNTIYF. This chain uses TRBV7-2 with TRBJ1-3; weak D call: TRBD1 (5 bases). The CDR3 sequence is 16 residues long. V was pared by 0 bases and J by 4 bases, with 13 bases between. CDR1 is SGHTA, CDR2 FQGNSA, per germline. The full variable domain, its missing parts supplied by reference TRBV7-2 and TRBJ1-3, is GAGVSQSPSNKVTEKGKDVELRCDPISGHTALYWYRQSLGQGLEFLIYFQGNSAPDKSGLPSDRFSAERTGGSVSTLTIQRTQQEDSAVYLCASSLALAREGNTIYFGEGSWLTVV.

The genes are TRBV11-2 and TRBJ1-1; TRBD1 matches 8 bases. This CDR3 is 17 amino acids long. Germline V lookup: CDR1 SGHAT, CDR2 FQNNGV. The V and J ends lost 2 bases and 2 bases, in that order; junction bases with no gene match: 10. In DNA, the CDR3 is TGTGCCAGCAGCTTATTTCTCCAGGGGGCGCGTAACACTGAAGCTTTCTTT. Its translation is CASSLFLQGARNTEAFF.

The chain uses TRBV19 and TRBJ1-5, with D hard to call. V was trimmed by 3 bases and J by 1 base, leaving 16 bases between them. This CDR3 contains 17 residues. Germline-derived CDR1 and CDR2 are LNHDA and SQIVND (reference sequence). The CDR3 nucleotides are TGTGCCAGTAGTATTATTATGGGAGGGTTGAGCAATCAGCCCCAGCATTTT. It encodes CASSIIMGGLSNQPQHF.

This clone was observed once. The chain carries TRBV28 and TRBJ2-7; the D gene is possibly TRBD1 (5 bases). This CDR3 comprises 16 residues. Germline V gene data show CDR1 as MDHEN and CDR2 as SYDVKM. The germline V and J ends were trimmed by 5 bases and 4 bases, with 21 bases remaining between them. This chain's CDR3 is CASSTPVTVQRYEQYF. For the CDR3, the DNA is TGTGCCAGCAGTACCCCGGTGACAGTGCAAAGATACGAGCAGTACTTC.

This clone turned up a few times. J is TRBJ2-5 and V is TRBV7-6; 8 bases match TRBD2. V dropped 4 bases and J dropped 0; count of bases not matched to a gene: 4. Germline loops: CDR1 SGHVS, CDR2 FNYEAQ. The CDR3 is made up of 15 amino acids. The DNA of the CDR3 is TGTGCCAGCAGCTCGCGGCGGGGGGACCAAGAGACCCAGTACTTC. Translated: CASSSRRGDQETQYF.

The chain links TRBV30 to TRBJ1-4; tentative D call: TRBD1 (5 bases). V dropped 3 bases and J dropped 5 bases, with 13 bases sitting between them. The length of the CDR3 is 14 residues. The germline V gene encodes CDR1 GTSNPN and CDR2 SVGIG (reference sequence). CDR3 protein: CAWSHGGENEKLFF. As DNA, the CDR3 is TGTGCCTGGAGCCATGGGGGGGAGAATGAAAAACTGTTTTTT.

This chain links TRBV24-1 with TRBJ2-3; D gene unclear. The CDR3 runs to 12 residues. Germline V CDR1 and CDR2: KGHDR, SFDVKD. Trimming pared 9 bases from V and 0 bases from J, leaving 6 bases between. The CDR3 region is CATLSSTDTQYF. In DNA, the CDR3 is TGTGCCACCCTCTCTAGCACAGATACGCAGTATTTT.